This T cell receptor (beta chain) was documented in a study of CXCR3-negative and CXCR3-positive naive CD8 T cells. Study as a whole: Sequencing gave roughly 140 million TRB reads overall, about 1.5 +/- 0.3 million per library.

Study findings and constraints: Both naive subsets showed comparably high diversity, and memory CD8+ cells showed much lower diversity. Naive cells positive for CXCR3 carried more hydrophobic TRB CDR3s than CXCR3-negative ones. Naive cells, whether CXCR3-negative or CXCR3-positive, had similar TRBV-TRBJ usage, while memory cells differed.

For this clonotype: Its antigen is not identified.

CDR3 size: 14 residues. The germline V gene encodes CDR1 KGHDR and CDR2 SFDVKD. The sorting of each CD8+ T cell subset was done in triplicate, at some 300,000 cells each. Libraries were UMI-labeled 5' RACE TRB cDNA. With the 5' RACE reads reprocessed, TCRdb shows one record per CDR3 protein and no DNA. This sample's table reports some 130,000 distinct CDR3 sequences. The sequencing sample was made of naive CXCR3+ CD8+ T cells from blood. Regarding subset: CD45RO-CCR7+CD27+CD95- naive CD8+ T cells expressing CXCR3 (TNR3+). The chain links TRBV24-1 to TRBJ2-1; there is no DNA to check the TCRdb D call of TRBD1. This sequence was found in a human donor in good health. Some clones in this sample may be carry-over from other donors' samples. The CDR3: CATSDLSTGKGQFF.